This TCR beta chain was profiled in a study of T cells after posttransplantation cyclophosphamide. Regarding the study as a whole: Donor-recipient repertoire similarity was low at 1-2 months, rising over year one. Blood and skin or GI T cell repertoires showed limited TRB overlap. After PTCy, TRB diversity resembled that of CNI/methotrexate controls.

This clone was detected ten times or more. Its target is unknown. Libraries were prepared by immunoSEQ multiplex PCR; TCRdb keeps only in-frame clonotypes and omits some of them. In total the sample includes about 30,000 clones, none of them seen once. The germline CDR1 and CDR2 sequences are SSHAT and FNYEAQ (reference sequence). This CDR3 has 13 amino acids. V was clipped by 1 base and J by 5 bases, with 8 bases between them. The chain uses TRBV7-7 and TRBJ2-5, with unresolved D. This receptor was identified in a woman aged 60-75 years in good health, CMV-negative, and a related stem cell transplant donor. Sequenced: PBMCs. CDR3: CASSLGPRETQYF. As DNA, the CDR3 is TGTGCCAGCAGCTTAGGTCCCAGGGAGACCCAGTACTTC. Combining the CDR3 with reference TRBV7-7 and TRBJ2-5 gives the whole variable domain GAGVSQSPRYKVTKRGQDVTLRCDPISSHATLYWYQQALGQGPEFLTYFNYEAQPDKSGLPSDRFSAERPEGSISTLTIQRTEQRDSAMYRCASSLGPRETQYFGPGTRLLVL.